A selection of T cell receptor beta chains follows, all from one sample in a study of molecular identifiers for immune sequencing clone quantification. MiXCR, run by TCRdb on the PCR reads, gives a single entry per CDR3 protein. Found here are approximately 60,000 distinct CDR3 sequences, about 20% of them singletons; the top ten hold about 1.5%. The sequencing input was naive CD8+ T cells from blood, with Jurkat cell RNA spiked in. The receptor source for this set is a human donor in good health. Some libraries in this study had Jurkat cell RNA spiked in. CDR3s leave out the opening cysteine and the closing phenylalanine or tryptophan. Each record gives: V gene, J gene, CDR3 protein.

V: TRBV7-7
J: TRBJ2-7
CDR3: ASSLSGMKYEQY

V: TRBV7-2
J: TRBJ2-5
CDR3: ASSLGMGQEAQY

V: TRBV12-3/TRBV12-4
J: TRBJ2-2
CDR3: ASSLGFGTGEDTGELF

V: TRBV7-9
J: TRBJ2-2
CDR3: ASSLRFRTSGRMDTGELF

V: TRBV3-1
J: TRBJ2-5
CDR3: ASSQGLAQETQY

V: TRBV27
J: TRBJ2-7
CDR3: ASGWGPLEQY

V: TRBV4-1
J: TRBJ1-1
CDR3: ASSQERIMNTEAF

V: TRBV4-1
J: TRBJ2-5
CDR3: ASSPAPTSGLEETQY

V: TRBV27
J: TRBJ1-6
CDR3: ASSADRNNSPLH

V: TRBV5-4
J: TRBJ2-2
CDR3: ASSPREGTANTGELF

V: TRBV18
J: TRBJ2-7
CDR3: ASSPKMGDLPYEQY

V: TRBV12-3/TRBV12-4
J: TRBJ2-4
CDR3: ASSFEGHLAKNIQY

V: TRBV18
J: TRBJ2-5
CDR3: ASSPSTAYFVGGETQY

V: TRBV6-6
J: TRBJ2-1
CDR3: ASSRTGGYNEQF

V: TRBV7-9
J: TRBJ2-1
CDR3: ASSPSAGGAGNEQF

V: TRBV29-1
J: TRBJ1-4
CDR3: SVETGALNEKLF

V: TRBV29-1
J: TRBJ2-1
CDR3: SANLVQVAFNEQF

V: TRBV29-1
J: TRBJ2-7
CDR3: SVEGEIAGTAYEQY

V: TRBV27
J: TRBJ2-7
CDR3: ASSLYGGSYEQY

V: TRBV29-1
J: TRBJ2-6
CDR3: SVGRSGANVLT

V: TRBV29-1
J: TRBJ2-3
CDR3: SVEGTSGSADTQY

V: TRBV11-2
J: TRBJ2-5
CDR3: ASSQFYTGTGGVETQY

V: TRBV3-1
J: TRBJ2-7
CDR3: ASSPVGTSGGYEQY

V: TRBV27
J: TRBJ2-6
CDR3: ASSLLAGGANVLT

V: TRBV12-3/TRBV12-4
J: TRBJ1-4
CDR3: ASSLGGMNEKLF

V: TRBV27
J: TRBJ2-2
CDR3: ASSPGLYTGELF

V: TRBV7-9
J: TRBJ2-5
CDR3: ASSLNGGRETQY

V: TRBV13
J: TRBJ1-3
CDR3: ASSNTRGSGNTIY